Below, one T cell receptor (beta chain) is given with its context. What it recognizes is unknown. Patient tissue came from resections in Japan or China, 2014–2017. Nucleic acids came from premalignant or tumor cells enriched by macro-dissection. The sample originates from a study of immune evolution from preneoplasia to lung adenocarcinoma. As for the study in general: HLA loss of heterozygosity: approximately 7.5% AIS, 15% MIA, approximately 35% ADC, none AAH.

V was cut by 1 base and J by 9 bases, with 10 bases left in between. This CDR3 has 12 residues. CDR1 is SGHAT, CDR2 FQNNGV, per germline. Repertoires were generated with immunoSEQ multiplex PCR, while TCRdb's copy carries only in-frame clones and drops some. The repertoire holds roughly 21,000 clones, 75% seen once, with around 6% in the top ten. Overall study findings and caveats: Top clone share appeared to fall from AAH through AIS, MIA, adenocarcinoma.

The receptor was isolated from a person aged 60 to 70 with lung adenocarcinoma. The chain is built from TRBV11-2 and TRBJ2-7; no definite D call. Source material: FFPE invasive lung adenocarcinoma tissue. DNA for the CDR3: TGTGCCAGCAGCTTAGTGTTTTCAGGGCAGTACTTC. This translates into CASSLVFSGQYF. Full variable domain (outside the CDR3, taken from reference TRBV11-2 and TRBJ2-7): EAGVAQSPRYKIIEKRQSVAFWCNPISGHATLYWYQQILGQGPKLLIQFQNNGVVDDSQLPKDRFSAERLKGVDSTLKIQPAKLEDSAVYLCASSLVFSGQYFGPGTRLTVT.